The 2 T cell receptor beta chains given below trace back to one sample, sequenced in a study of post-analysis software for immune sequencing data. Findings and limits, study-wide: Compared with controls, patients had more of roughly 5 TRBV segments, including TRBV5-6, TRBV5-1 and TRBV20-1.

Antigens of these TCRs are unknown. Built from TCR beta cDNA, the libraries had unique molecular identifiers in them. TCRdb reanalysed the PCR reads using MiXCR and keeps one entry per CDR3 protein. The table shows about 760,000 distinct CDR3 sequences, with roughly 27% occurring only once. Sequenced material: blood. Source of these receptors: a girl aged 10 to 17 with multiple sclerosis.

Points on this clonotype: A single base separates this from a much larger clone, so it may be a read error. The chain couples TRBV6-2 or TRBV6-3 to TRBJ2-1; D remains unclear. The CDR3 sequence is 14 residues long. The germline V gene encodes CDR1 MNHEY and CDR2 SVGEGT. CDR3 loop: CGSSFGVPYNEQFF. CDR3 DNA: TGTGGCAGCAGTTTTGGAGTGCCCTACAATGAGCAGTTCTTC.

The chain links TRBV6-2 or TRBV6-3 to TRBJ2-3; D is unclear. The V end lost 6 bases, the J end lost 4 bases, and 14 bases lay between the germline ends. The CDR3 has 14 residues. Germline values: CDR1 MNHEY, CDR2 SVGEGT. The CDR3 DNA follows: TGTGCCAGCAGCGCCTTTAGGAGTTCAGATACGCAGTATTTT. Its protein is CASSAFRSSDTQYF.